This TCR beta chain comes out of a study of blood T cells in healthy people across ages. Overall study findings and caveats: In the absence of known donor CMV status, changes in expanded clonotypes were possibly confounded.

Extraction yielded at least 6 micrograms of total RNA per sample. As for this clonotype: Its antigen is currently unknown. A much larger clone differs from this one at a single base, so this may be a read error.

Next came a second PCR, run for about 7 to 12 cycles, which used a sample-barcoded 5' primer along with a J-beta primer mix. TCRdb reprocessed the 5' RACE reads with MiXCR, giving one entry per CDR3 protein. Counted here are about 930,000 distinct CDR3 sequences, 25% to 30% occurring once; the ten biggest clones make up roughly a tenth. The V and J ends lost 1 base and 11 bases respectively, with 11 bases between them. In germline, CDR1 is SGHTA, CDR2 FQGNSA. The CDR3 totals 12 residues. This sample also belongs to another study, concerning T cells of mothers and their children. That publication notes: For unrelated pairs as for related ones, thymic selection shapes TCR recombination output similarly.

The chain employs TRBV7-2 and TRBJ2-5; D might be TRBD2 (5 bases). The material sequenced was blood. This TCR was sampled from a woman aged 40 to 50 in good health. In DNA, the CDR3 is TGTGCCAGCAGCTTAGGAGGAGGCGGGCAGTACTTC. Its protein is CASSLGGGGQYF.